These T cell receptor beta chains were read from a single sample in a study of T-cell reconstitution after alpha-beta-depleted transplantation in children. TCRdb reanalysed the PCR reads using MiXCR and keeps one entry per CDR3 protein. This sample has approximately 800,000 distinct CDR3 sequences; 16% occur once, and the top ten carry approximately 5%. The sequences come from PBMCs, mostly from graft donor cells, collected 360 days after TCRalphabeta/CD19-depleted stem cell transplant. These receptors all stem from a male patient younger than 18 who had a stem cell transplant for acute lymphoblastic leukemia, so the T cells may come from the graft donor. CDR3s include the opening cysteine and the closing phenylalanine or tryptophan. A D gene is named only where the DNA matches it firmly. The listing skips clone size in some rows; elsewhere it reads once, few, many or a size class.

clone size	D gene	V gene	J gene	CDR3 protein	CDR3 DNA
.	.	TRBV29-1	TRBJ2-1	CSVAGLNPLNEQFF	TGCAGCGTTGCCGGACTAAACCCACTAAATGAGCAGTTCTTC
few	TRBD1	TRBV11-2	TRBJ2-3	CASSLEGQRSTDTQYF	TGTGCCAGCAGCTTAGAGGGACAGCGCAGCACAGATACGCAGTATTTT
.	.	TRBV7-2	TRBJ2-5	CASTLRAYQETQYF	TGTGCCAGCACCTTAAGGGCGTACCAAGAGACCCAGTACTTC
.	.	TRBV6-2/TRBV6-3	TRBJ2-1	CASSYMGGRRSESSYNEQFF	TGTGCCAGCAGTTATATGGGCGGTCGCAGGTCCGAGAGCTCCTACAATGAGCAGTTCTTC
few	TRBD2	TRBV18	TRBJ2-7	CASSPPSKAGGGHEQYF	TGTGCCAGCTCACCACCTAGTAAAGCGGGAGGGGGACACGAGCAGTACTTC
.	.	TRBV4-2	TRBJ2-1	CASSQGSFRDSNEQFF	TGTGCCAGCAGCCAGGGATCCTTCCGGGACTCCAATGAGCAGTTCTTC
many	.	TRBV5-1	TRBJ2-6	CASSLGMVAGANVLTF	TGCGCCAGCAGCTTGGGAATGGTAGCGGGGGCCAACGTCCTGACTTTC
.	TRBD2	TRBV20-1	TRBJ2-2	CSARAASGPVNTGELFF	TGCAGTGCTAGAGCGGCTAGCGGACCGGTGAACACCGGGGAGCTGTTTTTT
.	.	TRBV27	TRBJ1-5	CASSGRTGQSNQPQHF	TGTGCCAGCAGTGGCCGAACCGGACAGTCCAATCAGCCCCAGCATTTT
few	TRBD1	TRBV20-1	TRBJ2-1	CSARDRLQGVNEQFF	TGCAGTGCTAGAGATCGGTTACAGGGGGTCAATGAGCAGTTCTTC
many	.	TRBV12-3/TRBV12-4	TRBJ2-3	CASSLDGTSTDTQYF	TGTGCCAGCAGTTTAGATGGGACGAGCACAGATACGCAGTATTTT
.	TRBD1	TRBV5-1	TRBJ1-1	CASSWGQDTEAFF	TGCGCCAGCAGCTGGGGACAGGACACTGAAGCTTTCTTT
.	.	TRBV20-1	TRBJ1-2	CSATQGYNYGYTF	TGCAGTGCTACCCAGGGGTACAACTATGGCTACACCTTC
few	.	TRBV5-1	TRBJ2-1	CASSSPPGGAYNEQFF	TGCGCCAGCAGCTCCCCCCCGGGGGGCGCCTACAATGAGCAGTTCTTC
few	TRBD1	TRBV6-5	TRBJ2-7	CASSYGWGDRASNEQYF	TGTGCCAGCAGTTACGGGTGGGGGGACAGGGCGTCCAACGAGCAGTACTTC
few	.	TRBV2	TRBJ2-1	CASSEMGSSYNEQFF	TGTGCCAGCAGTGAAATGGGGAGCTCCTACAATGAGCAGTTCTTC
few	.	TRBV7-9	TRBJ1-2	CAGSPGRGYGYTF	TGTGCCGGTTCGCCCGGCCGGGGGTATGGCTACACCTTC
few	.	TRBV12-3/TRBV12-4	TRBJ1-5	CASSLSGTRQPQHF	TGTGCCAGCAGTTTGTCCGGGACCCGACAGCCCCAGCATTTT
.	TRBD2	TRBV15	TRBJ2-1	CASAWTSGGSSYNEQFF	TGTGCCAGTGCTTGGACTAGCGGGGGGAGCTCCTACAATGAGCAGTTCTTC
.	TRBD1	TRBV7-9	TRBJ1-5	CASSWTGPQPQHF	TGTGCCAGCAGTTGGACAGGGCCTCAGCCCCAGCATTTT
few	.	TRBV2	TRBJ2-7	CASSPTAYTYEQYF	TGTGCCAGCAGTCCGACAGCTTACACCTACGAGCAGTACTTC
.	.	TRBV15	TRBJ2-5	CATSRGPAPQETQYF	TGTGCCACCAGCAGAGGTCCGGCCCCCCAAGAGACCCAGTACTTC
.	.	TRBV7-9	TRBJ1-5	CASSLSIRGGGVNQPQHF	TGTGCCAGCAGCTTATCTATTCGCGGCGGGGGCGTCAATCAGCCCCAGCATTTT
.	TRBD2	TRBV20-1	TRBJ2-1	CSARALRGSSYNEQFF	TGCAGTGCTAGAGCGCTTCGCGGGAGCTCCTACAATGAGCAGTTCTTC
few	TRBD2	TRBV20-1	TRBJ2-1	CSAFSTGTSGRASDSYNEQFF	TGCAGTGCTTTTTCCACCGGGACTAGCGGGAGGGCCAGTGATTCCTACAATGAGCAGTTCTTC
few	.	TRBV20-1	TRBJ1-5	CSARDRDPRGQPQHF	TGCAGTGCTAGAGATCGGGACCCTAGAGGTCAGCCCCAGCATTTT
.	TRBD1	TRBV27	TRBJ1-4	CASSLSLGTGSEKLFF	TGTGCCAGCAGTTTAAGTCTCGGGACAGGGTCCGAAAAACTGTTTTTT
.	TRBD2	TRBV11-2	TRBJ2-1	CASSIGGSYNEQFF	TGTGCCAGCTCGATCGGGGGGTCCTACAATGAGCAGTTCTTC
.	TRBD2	TRBV3-1	TRBJ2-5	CASSQGLGAAGGPGETQYF	TGTGCCAGCAGCCAAGGTCTAGGGGCAGCGGGAGGGCCGGGAGAGACCCAGTACTTC
many	.	TRBV12-3/TRBV12-4	TRBJ1-1	CASFRFTGGEAFF	TGTGCCAGCTTTAGGTTCACGGGGGGTGAAGCTTTCTTT
.	.	TRBV12-3/TRBV12-4	TRBJ2-5	CAGSFGHLEETQYF	TGTGCCGGCAGTTTCGGCCATCTAGAGGAGACCCAGTACTTC
.	.	TRBV5-1	TRBJ1-1	CASSLGYQGASAEAFF	TGCGCCAGCAGCTTGGGGTACCAAGGGGCTTCGGCTGAAGCTTTCTTT
once	TRBD2	TRBV27	TRBJ2-1	CASSFEMLAGYNEQFF	TGTGCCAGCAGTTTTGAGATGCTAGCGGGTTATAATGAGCAGTTCTTC
.	.	TRBV11-2	TRBJ2-5	CASTPWSSVETQYF	TGTGCCAGCACTCCATGGAGTAGCGTAGAGACCCAGTACTTC
.	TRBD1	TRBV7-8	TRBJ1-1	CASSFQTGTNTEAFF	TGTGCCAGCAGCTTCCAGACAGGGACGAACACTGAAGCTTTCTTT
few	.	TRBV7-9	TRBJ2-1	CASSPHGGGEQFF	TGTGCCAGCAGCCCTCACGGGGGCGGTGAGCAGTTCTTC
few	TRBD1	TRBV7-9	TRBJ2-2	CASRTRDRRAGELFF	TGTGCCAGCAGGACCCGGGACAGGCGAGCCGGGGAGCTGTTTTTT
.	.	TRBV7-3	TRBJ2-1	CASSLRYSEVFF	TGTGCCAGCAGCTTGAGGTACAGCGAAGTGTTCTTC
.	.	TRBV5-6	TRBJ1-2	CARATRLKSGYTF	TGTGCCAGGGCCACACGGCTAAAGAGTGGCTACACCTTC
.	.	TRBV9	TRBJ2-7	CASGSVPYEQYF	TGTGCCAGCGGTTCTGTTCCCTACGAGCAGTACTTC
many	.	TRBV5-1	TRBJ2-7	CASSPGRSYEQYF	TGTGCCAGCAGCCCGGGACGCTCCTACGAGCAGTACTTC
.	.	TRBV12-3/TRBV12-4	TRBJ2-5	CASSLWSDRLGETQYF	TGTGCCAGCAGTTTATGGAGCGACCGCTTGGGGGAGACCCAGTACTTC
few	.	TRBV3-1	TRBJ2-1	CASSQDLRGEQFF	TGTGCCAGCAGCCAAGACCTTAGGGGTGAGCAGTTCTTC
few	TRBD1	TRBV20-1	TRBJ2-1	CSGLGTGPFNEQFF	TGCAGTGGGTTGGGGACAGGGCCCTTCAATGAGCAGTTCTTC